The clone carrying this T cell receptor (beta chain) was recorded only once. Every PCR was spiked with synthetic TCR analog templates. The table came from immunoSEQ multiplex PCR; TCRdb's copy has only in-frame clones and leaves some out. The top ten hold about 3% of the sample, which has tens of thousands of clones, around 87% seen once. The sample originates from a study of PD-L1 blockade in urothelial cancer. On the study more broadly: Earlier, patients had received 0 to 3 chemotherapy regimens. Analysis of the blood was performed 3 weeks (second dose) and 6 weeks after treatment start.

Patients were living with locally advanced or metastatic urothelial carcinoma. Trimming cost V 4 bases and J 7 bases; bases outside gene matches: 15. The CDR3 contains 18 residues. Germline assignment: CDR1 SGDLS and CDR2 YYNGEE. This material consisted of PBMCs, taken around atezolizumab (anti-PD-L1) treatment. The TCR was taken from a man in his fifties with urothelial cancer. V and J are TRBV9 and TRBJ2-1; 12 nucleotides line up with TRBD1. The CDR3 sequence is CASSRLPQGQGARNEQFF. Written as DNA, the CDR3 is TGTGCCAGCAGCAGACTCCCACAGGGACAGGGGGCAAGGAATGAGCAGTTCTTC.